The entry below describes one TCR beta chain. This sample was taken from a study of cytomegalovirus exposure and HLA in healthy donors. Use of 60 Vbeta and 13 Jbeta primers characterized the PCR. Assay: immunoSEQ multiplex PCR; the TCRdb copy retains only in-frame clones and omits some. The sample holds some 81,000 clones; 65% to 85% are singletons and the top ten take more than 15%. Germline V gene sequence: CDR1 SEHNR, CDR2 FQNEAQ (reference sequence). The CDR3 is 15 amino acids. With 2 bases removed from V and 8 bases from J, the gap between germline ends came to 15 bases. The TCR originated in a woman between 40 and 50 years old in good health and CMV-seropositive. Sequences were obtained from PBMCs. The chain combines TRBV7-9 with TRBJ1-4, with a tentative D call TRBD1 (5 bases). The CDR3 nucleotides read TGTGCCAGCAGCTTACCAGGGACTCAAGAGGAAAAACTGTTTTTT. Its protein product is CASSLPGTQEEKLFF.